This TCR beta chain was identified during a study of blood T cell repertoires in COVID-19. This clone appeared a single time. Authors' methods: Amplification from reference gene primers served as the basis for estimated nucleated cell counts. TCRdb keeps only in-frame clones here, not all; method: immunoSEQ multiplex PCR. V, J and clone size are taken as reported in that table, and D and trimming were inferred from the DNA itself. Among under 300,000 clones listed, approximately 85% were seen once. CDR3 length: 10 residues. Germline CDR1 MDHEN, CDR2 SYDVKM. This chain joins TRBV28 and TRBJ2-7; tentative D call: TRBD2 (5 bases). The source material was PBMCs or T cells enriched from blood (not recorded which). This sequence originates from a woman in her forties or fifties who had recovered from COVID-19. The CDR3 DNA is TGTGCTACGGGGTCCTACGAGCAGTACTTC. As protein: CATGSYEQYF.